This T cell receptor (beta chain) was sequenced in a study of control samples from healthy donors and cancer patients. The CDR3 sequence is 13 residues long. After removal of 5 bases from V and 7 bases from J, the junction contained 6 bases not matched to a gene. Germline loops: CDR1 SGHTS, CDR2 YDEGEE. Only in-frame clones appear in the TCRdb table, and some are missing; sequencing was by immunoSEQ multiplex PCR. The sample totals roughly 190,000 clones. This TCR came from a young woman in good health. Sequenced: blood. V usage is TRBV5-8 and J usage is TRBJ1-5, with 7 positions matching TRBD1. In nucleotides, the CDR3 is TGTGCCAGCAGTCGACAGGGATTACAGCCCCAGCATTTT. Protein: CASSRQGLQPQHF.